This entry is about one T cell receptor (beta chain). The authors prepared the TCRbeta library with unique molecular identifiers. Each CDR3 protein gets one entry after TCRdb re-called the PCR reads with MiXCR. The sample comprises some 200,000 distinct CDR3 sequences, more than 12% of which are singletons, and roughly 13% rests with the top ten. This sample was included in a study of T-cell reconstitution after alpha-beta-depleted transplantation in children. This TCR came from a human donor who donated a stem cell graft to a child with acute lymphoblastic leukemia. The sequences come from PBMCs from the stem cell graft donor, collected from the stem cell graft.

CDR3 sequence reads: CANNPTGGTDTQYF. Written as DNA, the CDR3 is TGTGCCAACAACCCGACAGGGGGCACAGATACGCAGTATTTT. This chain links TRBV12-3 or TRBV12-4 with TRBJ2-3; 8 bases are a match to TRBD1. The V gene end was trimmed by 10 bases and the J gene end by 1 base; junction bases not matched to a gene: 7. The CDR3 length is 14 residues.